This T cell receptor (beta chain) was identified in a study of cytomegalovirus exposure and HLA in healthy donors. Study-wide context: Caucasian-associated ancestry cluster membership applied to under 85% of 300 to 450 genotyped donors.

The CDR3 length is 16 residues. CDR1 and CDR2 (germline): SNHLY, FYNNEI. Trimming left V 11 bases short and J 5 bases short, with 27 bases between. The PCR contained 60 Vbeta and 13 Jbeta primers. Clones were read by immunoSEQ multiplex PCR, and TCRdb kept only the in-frame ones, dropping some. This sample yields over 100,000 clones, of which approximately 70% are seen a single time; about 5.5% belongs to the top ten. This rearrangement joins TRBV2 to TRBJ2-5; possibly TRBD2 for D (5 bases). Sequencing input: PBMCs. This TCR was sampled from a woman aged 65 to 85 in good health and CMV-seropositive. The CDR3 DNA follows: TGTGCCGTCAGCTGGTTAGGGCTAGCAGACGGGGAGACCCAGTACTTC. Its protein is CAVSWLGLADGETQYF.